In this sample, the clone carrying this TCR beta chain turned up a few times. Its antigen remains unidentified. The authors sorted CD4+ naive, central memory, regulatory and stem cell-like memory cells via CD45RO/CCR7/CD25/CD127/CD95/CD27. This record comes from a study of beta chain features in type 1 diabetes. The study reverse transcribed the entire isolated RNA, so it sequenced expressed TCRB transcripts. This table comes from immunoSEQ multiplex PCR, and its TCRdb copy is limited to in-frame clones, with some not included. The sample lists 300,000 to 350,000 clones, 7% to 10% seen once, with around 1% in the top ten. CDR1 and CDR2 from the germline V gene are SGHAT and FQNNGV. The CDR3 runs to 14 residues. The J segment lost 13 bases and the V segment lost 1 base, leaving 10 bases of the junction unmatched. Findings and limits, study-wide: For Type 1 diabetes patients, all four CD4+ subsets carried TCRB CDR3s that were moderately but significantly shorter.

The clonotype originates from a young man with type 1 diabetes. Input material: central memory CD4+ T cells from blood. The gene calls are TRBV11-2 and TRBJ2-1, with 7 bases fitting TRBD2. CDR3 region: CASSLAETSPNQFF. As DNA, the CDR3 is TGTGCCAGCAGCTTAGCTGAGACTAGCCCCAACCAGTTCTTC.